One TCR beta chain is described in this entry. TCRdb's table, derived via immunoSEQ multiplex PCR, lists solely in-frame clones and lacks some. The sample holds tens of thousands of clones, 78% seen once. The data are from a study of memory CD4+ T cells and cytomegalovirus serostatus. Germline lookup yields CDR1 SGHNT and CDR2 YYREEE (reference sequence). The CDR3 sequence is 16 residues long. Trimming at V came to 10 bases and at J to 10 bases, leaving 18 bases not matched to a gene. Single viable CD3+CD4+CD8-CD45RO+ cells were sorted as the memory CD4+ T cells. Serum IgG to CMV pp150, pp28, p38 and p52 defined serostatus. Total CD4+ T cells were enriched by CD4 positive selection.

V gene TRBV5-4 combines with J gene TRBJ2-1; TRBD2 aligns across 12 bases. Material for sequencing was memory CD4+ T cells from blood. The clonotype comes from an adult in good health and CMV-seronegative. CDR3 amino acids: CAVPLLAGGRLGEQFF. The DNA of the CDR3 is TGTGCCGTCCCGTTACTAGCGGGAGGCCGGCTAGGGGAGCAGTTCTTC.